The 9 T cell receptor beta chains below come from one sample, sequenced in a study of blood T cell repertoires in COVID-19. Generated by immunoSEQ multiplex PCR, the TCRdb table keeps only in-frame clones and is missing some. The sample consists of about 140,000 clones, about four fifths of them appearing once. Sequencing input: PBMCs or T cells enriched from blood (not recorded which). These receptors all come from a man in his forties or fifties with acute COVID-19.

The J gene is TRBJ2-1, the V gene TRBV7-8, with 14 bases matching TRBD2. There are 20 residues in the CDR3. CDR1 is SGHVS and CDR2 is FQNEAQ in the germline V gene. Trimming at V came to 4 bases and at J to 1 base, leaving 12 bases not matched to a gene. The chain's CDR3 is CASSWPTGTSGSISYNEQFF. As DNA, the CDR3 is TGTGCCAGCAGCTGGCCCACCGGGACTAGCGGGAGTATTTCCTACAATGAGCAGTTCTTC.

Details on this clone: The junction and the germline gene differ at one end; a read error may be behind it. The CDR3 spells CSVEVSSGNTIYF. DNA of the CDR3: TGCAGCGTGGAAGTGAGCTCTGGAAACACCATATATTTT. V is TRBV29-1 and J is TRBJ1-3; D gene uncertain. Germline V gene sequence: CDR1 SQVTM, CDR2 ANQGSEA. This CDR3 region has 13 residues.

This chain links TRBV2 with TRBJ2-3; 9 bases align to TRBD2. Germline V lookup: CDR1 SNHLY, CDR2 FYNNEI. After removal of 4 bases from V and 5 bases from J, the junction contained 10 bases not matched to a gene. CDR3 size: 16 residues. DNA of the CDR3: TGTGCCAGCAGTGCCGCGGGCGGGGGGGCGGAAGATACGCAGTATTTT. It encodes CASSAAGGGAEDTQYF.

The rearrangement links TRBV28 to TRBJ2-7; TRBD2 aligns across 7 bases. Unmatched junction bases numbered 10, after V lost 1 base and J lost 4 bases. From germline, CDR1 is MDHEN and CDR2 SYDVKM. The CDR3 extends over 16 amino acids. In nucleotides, the CDR3 is TGTGCCAGCAGTTTATCTAGCGGTCTTAAAGGGTACGAGCAGTACTTC. This gives the protein CASSLSSGLKGYEQYF.

This chain uses TRBV7-9 with TRBJ2-7; unclear D gene. The CDR3 is made up of 14 amino acids. CDR1 SEHNR and CDR2 FQNEAQ come from the germline V gene (reference sequence). V shed 1 base and J shed 5 bases, with 12 bases lying between them. CDR3 loop: CASSLGQYLDEQYF. The CDR3 nucleotides are TGTGCCAGCAGCTTAGGACAATACCTCGACGAGCAGTACTTC.

The chain links TRBV4-2 to TRBJ2-2; 10 bases line up with TRBD2. J gave up 3 bases and V 4 bases, and 8 bases lay outside the gene matches. This CDR3 is 17 amino acids long. Germline V gene sequence: CDR1 LGHNA, CDR2 YNFKEQ. The CDR3 reads CASSRTSGTSDTGELFF. The CDR3 DNA reads as TGTGCCAGCAGCCGAACCTCCGGGACTAGCGACACCGGGGAGCTGTTTTTT.

This clone was observed a few times. This chain connects TRBV5-4 to TRBJ1-2, with TRBD1 matching over 7 bases. This CDR3 comprises 14 residues. With V trimmed by 4 bases and J by 1 base, 4 bases remained unmatched. CDR1 is SGHNT and CDR2 is YYREEE in the germline V gene (reference sequence). Written as DNA, the CDR3 is TGTGCCAGCAGCACGGGACAGCTTAACTATGGCTACACCTTC. Amino acid sequence: CASSTGQLNYGYTF.

As concerns this clone: The germline gene is not matched at one end of the junction; a read error may be the cause. V gene TRBV7-2 combines with J gene TRBJ2-7; D not certain. CDR1 is SGHTA and CDR2 is FQGNSA in the germline V gene. The CDR3 has 15 amino acids. As DNA, the CDR3 is TGTGCCAGCAGCCCAACCCCGGGTTCCGGCTACGTGCAGTACTTC. Translated: CASSPTPGSGYVQYF.

This clone was counted a few times. The V and J genes are TRBV19 and TRBJ1-6; 9 nucleotides match TRBD1. Trimming removed 6 bases from V and 8 bases from J; junction bases left unmatched: 5. CDR3 length equals 14 residues. CDR1 is LNHDA, CDR2 SQIVND, per germline (reference sequence). CDR3 region: CASRADRGYSPLHF. CDR3 coding DNA: TGTGCCAGTAGGGCCGACAGGGGGTATTCACCCCTCCACTTT.